A selection of T cell receptor beta chains follows, all from one sample in a study of cytomegalovirus exposure and HLA in healthy donors. TCRdb keeps only in-frame clones here, not all; method: immunoSEQ multiplex PCR. The sample carries about 130,000 clones, approximately 92% recorded once. The sequenced material came from PBMCs. These receptors all come from a woman aged 18-30 years in good health and CMV-seronegative. Both conserved end residues are part of each CDR3. The D gene is left open where the match is weak. Part of the rows lack a size; the others show once, few, many or a class for expanded clones.

- | TRBJ2-3 | TRBV5-1 | TRBD2 | TGCGCCAGCGGCCAGCTAGCGGGGGAGACAGATACGCAGTATTTT | CASGQLAGETDTQYF
- | TRBJ2-1 | TRBV6-1 | - | TGTGCCAGCAGTGGTGACAGGCCTGGAACGCGGTTCAATGAGCAGTTCTTC | CASSGDRPGTRFNEQFF
- | TRBJ1-2 | TRBV18 | TRBD1 | TGTGCCAGCTCACCCCCAAACCCGGACAGGGATGGCTACACCTTC | CASSPPNPDRDGYTF
- | TRBJ2-4 | TRBV19 | TRBD2 | TGTGCCAGTTGCCCAAGCCGGACTAGCCAAAACATTCAGTACTTC | CASCPSRTSQNIQYF
- | TRBJ2-1 | TRBV5-8 | - | TGTGCCAGCAGCTTGGGTGGGAGCTCCTACAATGAGCAGTTCTTC | CASSLGGSSYNEQFF
- | TRBJ1-2 | TRBV7-9 | - | TGTGCCAGCAGCTTAGCCCTTAACTATGGCTACACCTTC | CASSLALNYGYTF
- | TRBJ1-1 | TRBV5-1 | - | TGCGCCAGCAGGCCGACAGGGAACACTGAAGCTTTCTTT | CASRPTGNTEAFF
- | TRBJ1-1 | TRBV9 | TRBD1 | TGTGCCAGCAGTGCAGGGGGCACTGAAGCTTTCTTT | CASSAGGTEAFF
- | TRBJ1-6 | TRBV6-5 | - | TGTGCCAGCAGGCGAGGTACATATTCACCCCTCCACTTT | CASRRGTYSPLHF
- | TRBJ1-1 | TRBV2 | - | TGTGCCAGCAGCGCCGAATGGGGGCAGTCTGAAGCTGAAGCTTTCTTT | CASSAEWGQSEAEAFF
- | TRBJ2-1 | TRBV5-4 | - | TGTGCCAGCAGGGGACTTCGCGAGTATGAGCAGTTCTTC | CASRGLREYEQFF
- | TRBJ1-1 | TRBV9 | - | TGTGCCAGCAGCCCTCGCACAGGGACGCCTGAAGCTTTCTTT | CASSPRTGTPEAFF
once | TRBJ1-4 | TRBV7-5 | - | TGTGCCAGAAGCTTAGAGTGCGGGGTTAATGAAAAACTGTTTTTT | CARSLECGVNEKLFF
once | TRBJ1-2 | TRBV6-1 | TRBD1 | TGTGCCAGCAGGGACCGGGACAGAACTAACTATGGCTACACCTTC | CASRDRDRTNYGYTF
- | TRBJ2-1 | TRBV5-6 | - | TGTGCCAGCAGTTGGGGTAGCGGATCCCTGTACAATGAGCAGTTCTTC | CASSWGSGSLYNEQFF
- | TRBJ2-7 | TRBV6-5 | TRBD1 | TGTGCCAGCTCCCGGAGAGGGACCGGGACAGACGGGCAGTACTTC | CASSRRGTGTDGQYF
once | TRBJ1-1 | TRBV2 | - | TGTGCCAGCATGATGACAGAGAACACTGAAGCTTTCTTT | CASMMTENTEAFF
- | TRBJ2-2 | TRBV4-1 | - | TGCGCCAGCACTTCAGGGGAATACACCGGGGAGCTGTTTTTT | CASTSGEYTGELFF
once | TRBJ1-2 | TRBV5-6 | TRBD1 | TGTGCCAGCAGTTTAACGACAGGGGATGGCTACACCTTC | CASSLTTGDGYTF
- | TRBJ2-7 | TRBV5-5 | TRBD2 | TGTGCCAGCAGCCTGCCCGGGGGGAACGAGCAGTACTTC | CASSLPGGNEQYF
- | TRBJ1-4 | TRBV21-1 | - | TGTGCCAGCAGCAAGGTCAGGGGAAGGGGACTGTTTTTT | CASSKVRGRGLFF
- | TRBJ1-3 | TRBV6-5 | TRBD1 | TGTGCCAGCAGTCTGGACAGGGCAGGTGGAAACACCATATATTTT | CASSLDRAGGNTIYF
- | TRBJ1-3 | TRBV6-5 | - | TGTGCCAGCAGTATACTCGGAGGGGGAAACACCATATATTTT | CASSILGGGNTIYF
- | TRBJ2-7 | TRBV5-6 | TRBD1 | TGTGCCAGCAGCTTCCGTGACAGGGGCACCTACGAGCAGTACTTC | CASSFRDRGTYEQYF
- | TRBJ2-1 | TRBV9 | TRBD1 | TGTGCCAGCAGCCTTCGACAGGGTCGGGACAATGAGCAGTTCTTC | CASSLRQGRDNEQFF
- | TRBJ1-2 | TRBV27 | TRBD1 | TGTGCCAGCAGTCCAGGGACAGGGGATGGCTACACCTTC | CASSPGTGDGYTF
- | TRBJ2-1 | TRBV9 | TRBD1 | TGTGCCAGCAGCAACCTACAGGGGGTGACCGTATTCTTC | CASSNLQGVTVFF
- | TRBJ2-3 | TRBV11-1 | - | TGTGCCAGCAGCTTAGAACGCGTTTCAGATACGCAGTATTTT | CASSLERVSDTQYF
- | TRBJ2-7 | TRBV6-6 | - | TGTGCCAGCAGTTACGGAGGCACCTACGAGCAGTACTTC | CASSYGGTYEQYF
- | TRBJ1-1 | TRBV18 | TRBD1 | TGTGCCAGCTCACAACGACAGGGACGGTCGAACACTGAAGCTTTCTTT | CASSQRQGRSNTEAFF
- | TRBJ1-3 | TRBV9 | - | TGTGCCAGCAGCTCTCAGGGTAGTCTAGGAAACACCATATATTTT | CASSSQGSLGNTIYF
- | TRBJ2-7 | TRBV28 | TRBD1 | TGTGCCAGCAGTCCAATTAACAGGGGCCCTGGGGACTTC | CASSPINRGPGDF
- | TRBJ2-7 | TRBV10-3 | - | TGTGCCATCAGTGTAGGCCCTAGCTCCTACGAGCAGTACTTC | CAISVGPSSYEQYF
- | TRBJ1-2 | TRBV25-1 | TRBD1 | TGTGCCAGCAGCCAGACAGGGCCCTATGGCTACACCTTC | CASSQTGPYGYTF
- | TRBJ1-2 | TRBV6-1 | - | TGTGCCAGCACCATCACTTTCGGGGGGGGCGGCTACACCTTC | CASTITFGGGGYTF
- | TRBJ2-1 | TRBV7-9 | TRBD2 | TGTGCCAGCAGCTTAGAGGGGCTAGCGGGGATCGATGAGCAGTTCTTC | CASSLEGLAGIDEQFF
few | TRBJ1-2 | TRBV11-2 | TRBD1 | TGTGCCAGCAGCCGTCCAACAGGGGGGAATGGCTACACCTTC | CASSRPTGGNGYTF
few | TRBJ1-5 | TRBV7-9 | TRBD1 | TGTGCCAGCAGCTCGTACAGGGGGCTGAGCAATCAGCCCCAGCATTTT | CASSSYRGLSNQPQHF
- | TRBJ1-6 | TRBV7-2 | - | TGTGCCAGCAGCGGTGGCCTCTATAATTCACCCCTCCACTTT | CASSGGLYNSPLHF
- | TRBJ1-5 | TRBV6-6 | - | TGTGCCAGCAGTTCCCGCCAGGCGACCAATCAGCCCCAGCATTTT | CASSSRQATNQPQHF
- | TRBJ2-1 | TRBV11-2 | - | TGTGCCAGCAGCCTTAATCTTCCGGGGATGAGCTCCTACAATGAGCAGTTCTTC | CASSLNLPGMSSYNEQFF
- | TRBJ1-2 | TRBV6-1 | - | TGTGCCAGCAGTGAACTCGAACAGCTCAGAAACTATGGCTACACCTTC | CASSELEQLRNYGYTF
- | TRBJ2-1 | TRBV6-1 | TRBD2 | TGTGCCAGCAGTGAAAGTCTAGCGGGGGGACAGACCTACAATGAGCAGTTCTTC | CASSESLAGGQTYNEQFF
- | TRBJ1-1 | TRBV7-9 | - | TGTGCCAGCAGCTTAGCCCAACTTAGTTCCACTGAAGCTTTCTTT | CASSLAQLSSTEAFF
- | TRBJ1-5 | TRBV19 | TRBD1 | TGTGCCAGCAACAGGGGCAGAAATCAGCCCCAGCATTTT | CASNRGRNQPQHF
- | TRBJ1-3 | TRBV5-1 | - | TGCGCCAGCAGCATGCAGGGGAACTCTGGAAACACCATATATTTT | CASSMQGNSGNTIYF
- | TRBJ1-5 | TRBV4-2 | - | TGTGCCAGCAGCCAGTTTCAGGATCAGCCCCAGCATTTT | CASSQFQDQPQHF
- | TRBJ2-7 | TRBV2 | - | TGTGCCAGCGCTCCAGCGGAGGGCTACGAGCAGTACTTC | CASAPAEGYEQYF
- | TRBJ1-5 | TRBV7-2 | - | TGTGCCAGCAGCTTTCTTTCTGGGGCTCAGCCCCAGCATTTT | CASSFLSGAQPQHF
- | TRBJ2-1 | TRBV4-2 | TRBD2 | TGTGCCAGCAGGGGCGCGGGGGGGCCCGATGAGCAGTTCTTC | CASRGAGGPDEQFF
- | TRBJ2-1 | TRBV9 | - | TGTGCCAGCAGCGATGGTAGCTACTCCTACAATGAGCAGTTCTTC | CASSDGSYSYNEQFF
few | TRBJ1-1 | TRBV6-5 | - | TGTGCCAGCAGTTACACGCGGGGGAACACTGAAGCTTTCTTT | CASSYTRGNTEAFF
- | TRBJ2-7 | TRBV6-1 | - | TGTGCCAGCAGTGAAATAAGGACAGCATTTTACGAGCAGTACTTC | CASSEIRTAFYEQYF
- | TRBJ2-2 | TRBV7-9 | - | TGTGCCAGCAGCCCAACACCAAACACCGGGGAGCTGTTTTTT | CASSPTPNTGELFF
- | TRBJ1-4 | TRBV5-1 | TRBD1 | TGCGCCAGCAGCCCGGGACAGGTTGAAAAACTGTTTTTT | CASSPGQVEKLFF
- | TRBJ1-2 | TRBV6-5 | TRBD1 | TGTGCCAGCAGTTACTCGTCTGGGACAGGGCACTATGGCTACACCTTC | CASSYSSGTGHYGYTF
- | TRBJ2-5 | TRBV2 | TRBD2 | TGTGCCAGCAGGACGGGACTAGCGGAGGAGACCCAGTACTTC | CASRTGLAEETQYF
- | TRBJ1-2 | TRBV29-1 | - | TGCAGCGCGTCTATTAACTATGGCTACACCTTC | CSASINYGYTF
- | TRBJ2-7 | TRBV6-1 | - | TGTGCCAGCAGTGAAGCGCTGGCAGGCTACTACGAGCAGTACTTC | CASSEALAGYYEQYF